This entry is about one T cell receptor beta chain. The antigen is unknown. These data originate in a study of cytomegalovirus exposure and HLA in healthy donors. This PCR relied on a set of 60 Vbeta primers and 13 Jbeta primers. The data were produced by immunoSEQ multiplex PCR, yet TCRdb's version contains in-frame clones alone and is incomplete. The data show about 200,000 clones, approximately 80% seen once. Germline-derived CDR1 and CDR2 are MDHEN and SYDVKM. Trimming at V came to 5 bases and at J to 4 bases, leaving 12 bases not matched to a gene. The CDR3 is made up of 18 amino acids. General study results and limits: Follow-up analysis found HLA locus-dependent TCR association rates, highest for DRB1 and lowest for HLA-C.

Sequencing used PBMCs. The origin of this receptor is a girl between 5 and 17 years old in good health and CMV-seronegative. V and J are TRBV28 and TRBJ2-6; 9 bases fit TRBD2. The CDR3 loop reads CASSPPAGGARGANVLTF. In DNA form, the CDR3 reads TGTGCCAGCAGTCCCCCGGCGGGGGGGGCGCGGGGGGCCAACGTCCTGACTTTC.